This is a list of T cell receptor beta chains from one sample in a study of cytomegalovirus exposure and HLA in healthy donors. The method was immunoSEQ multiplex PCR; TCRdb's version includes in-frame clones alone and lacks a portion of them. The repertoire holds 65,000 to 85,000 clones, with 77% as singletons. The sequencing sample was made of PBMCs. Receptors were obtained from a man aged 45 to 65 in good health and CMV-seropositive. Each CDR3 is given with its conserved first and last residue. Each record gives: V gene, J gene, D gene, clone size, CDR3 protein, CDR3 DNA. A D gene is named only where the DNA matches it firmly. Expanded clones are given a class, and other clones once, few, many or no size at all.

TRBV7-6,TRBJ2-6,TRBD1,few,CASSSRTGSSGANGLTF,TGTGCCAGCAGCTCAAGGACAGGCTCCTCTGGGGCCAACGGCCTGACTTTC
TRBV6-1,TRBJ1-2,NA,NA,CASRVRGNYGYTF,TGTGCCAGCAGAGTCAGGGGTAACTATGGCTACACCTTC
TRBV7-9,TRBJ2-2,TRBD1,few,CASSLARQGADTGELFF,TGTGCCAGCAGCTTAGCTCGGCAGGGGGCCGACACCGGGGAGCTGTTTTTT
TRBV6-1,TRBJ2-1,TRBD1,NA,CASSEDGTVHEQFF,TGTGCCAGCAGTGAAGATGGGACAGTCCATGAGCAGTTCTTC
TRBV7-9,TRBJ1-1,TRBD1,NA,CASSSALQGQGAEAFF,TGTGCCAGCAGCTCGGCTTTACAGGGACAGGGAGCTGAAGCTTTCTTT
TRBV6-6,TRBJ1-2,NA,NA,CASSYSAVSYGYTF,TGTGCCAGCAGTTACTCGGCAGTAAGCTATGGCTACACCTTC
TRBV4-1,TRBJ2-7,NA,few,CASSQAWPTGIHEQYF,TGCGCCAGCAGCCAGGCGTGGCCCACAGGGATACACGAGCAGTACTTC
TRBV19,TRBJ1-2,TRBD1,few,CASSIVNRGRGGYTF,TGTGCCAGTAGTATAGTTAACAGGGGAAGGGGAGGCTACACCTTC
TRBV10-3,TRBJ2-1,NA,NA,CAISESELAHEQFF,TGTGCCATCAGTGAGTCTGAACTAGCCCATGAGCAGTTCTTC
TRBV12-5,TRBJ2-6,TRBD1,NA,CASGQGGAGANVLTF,TGTGCTAGCGGACAGGGAGGTGCTGGGGCCAACGTCCTGACTTTC
TRBV6-6,TRBJ2-7,TRBD2,NA,CASSYGSGRVYEQYF,TGTGCCAGCAGTTACGGGAGCGGGAGAGTCTACGAGCAGTACTTC
TRBV7-7,TRBJ2-5,NA,NA,CASSSTGIETQYF,TGTGCTAGCAGCTCAACAGGGATCGAGACCCAGTACTTC
TRBV18,TRBJ2-7,TRBD2,NA,CASSPEGLAGDYEQYF,TGTGCCAGCTCGCCGGAGGGACTAGCGGGAGACTACGAGCAGTACTTC
TRBV7-6,TRBJ1-3,TRBD1,NA,CASSRTGPGNTIYF,TGTGCCAGCAGCCGGACAGGGCCTGGAAACACCATATATTTT
TRBV15,TRBJ2-5,TRBD2,once,CATSRDLGLEETQYF,TGTGCCACCAGCAGAGATTTGGGACTAGAAGAGACCCAGTACTTC
TRBV7-2,TRBJ1-1,TRBD1,NA,CASSSQGGHTEAFF,TGTGCCAGCAGCTCACAAGGGGGCCACACTGAAGCTTTCTTT
TRBV28,TRBJ1-1,TRBD1,NA,CASSLVRTGVTEAFF,TGTGCCAGCAGTTTAGTAAGGACAGGGGTTACTGAAGCTTTCTTT
TRBV2,TRBJ1-1,NA,NA,CASSFMNTEAFF,TGTGCCAGCAGTTTCATGAACACTGAAGCTTTCTTT
TRBV2,TRBJ2-1,NA,NA,CASSGESPLLYNEQFF,TGTGCCAGCAGCGGAGAGAGTCCCCTCCTCTACAATGAGCAGTTCTTC
TRBV5-1,TRBJ2-5,TRBD1,NA,CASRGTGGLTQYF,TGCGCCAGCAGAGGGACAGGGGGCCTGACCCAGTACTTC
TRBV28,TRBJ2-4,TRBD1,few,CASSRQGRLDSIQYF,TGTGCCAGCAGTCGACAGGGGCGTCTTGATTCCATTCAGTACTTC
TRBV29-1,TRBJ2-1,TRBD2,NA,CSVRTSGTYNEQFF,TGCAGCGTTAGGACTAGCGGAACTTACAATGAGCAGTTCTTC
TRBV5-4,TRBJ1-1,NA,NA,CASSWGWGGNTEAFF,TGTGCCAGCAGCTGGGGGTGGGGGGGAAACACTGAAGCTTTCTTT
TRBV7-2,TRBJ1-5,NA,few,CASSLSWGGNQPQHF,TGTGCCAGCAGCTTATCGTGGGGCGGTAATCAGCCCCAGCATTTT
TRBV10-3,TRBJ2-3,TRBD2,few,CAISGIERENTDTQYF,TGTGCCATCAGTGGAATTGAGCGGGAGAACACAGATACGCAGTATTTT
TRBV7-2,TRBJ2-1,TRBD2,NA,CASSEGGLAGGYEQFF,TGTGCCAGCAGCGAAGGGGGACTAGCGGGAGGCTATGAGCAGTTCTTC
TRBV15,TRBJ2-3,NA,few,CATSRDRPGDTQYF,TGTGCCACCAGCAGAGATCGTCCCGGGGATACGCAGTATTTT
TRBV6-6,TRBJ2-3,NA,NA,CASSGLSGVTDTQYF,TGTGCCAGCAGTGGCCTTTCCGGGGTAACAGATACGCAGTATTTT
TRBV6-1,TRBJ2-5,NA,NA,CASREGRPQETQYF,TGTGCCAGCAGGGAGGGACGCCCCCAAGAGACCCAGTACTTC
TRBV5-8,TRBJ2-1,NA,few,CASLELAAPSSYNEQFF,TGTGCCAGCCTTGAACTAGCTGCCCCGAGCTCCTACAATGAGCAGTTCTTC
TRBV7-9,TRBJ2-7,NA,NA,CASSQTSDEQYF,TGTGCCAGCAGCCAGACTAGTGACGAGCAGTACTTC
TRBV6-1,TRBJ2-7,TRBD1,NA,CASSDGGQSKRYEQYF,TGTGCCAGCAGTGATGGGGGACAGTCCAAGAGATACGAGCAGTACTTC
TRBV18,TRBJ2-7,NA,NA,CASSPRTRLDSYEQYF,TGTGCCAGCTCACCAAGGACACGTCTAGACTCCTACGAGCAGTACTTC
TRBV5-1,TRBJ2-7,TRBD2,NA,CASSLGLAGGLYEQYF,TGCGCCAGCAGCTTGGGGCTAGCGGGAGGGCTGTACGAGCAGTACTTC
TRBV7-9,TRBJ1-1,NA,NA,CASSFDRLNTEAFF,TGTGCCAGCAGCTTCGACAGGTTGAACACTGAAGCTTTCTTT
TRBV11-3,TRBJ2-5,TRBD2,NA,CASSLGEGNIGFKETQYF,TGTGCCAGCAGCTTGGGGGAGGGAAATATCGGATTCAAAGAGACCCAGTACTTC
TRBV5-1,TRBJ1-5,NA,few,CASSSNPGSNQPQHF,TGCGCCAGCAGCTCGAATCCGGGGAGCAATCAGCCCCAGCATTTT
TRBV5-1,TRBJ1-1,NA,NA,CASSLELQGNTEAFF,TGCGCCAGCAGCTTGGAACTACAGGGCAACACTGAAGCTTTCTTT
TRBV7-9,TRBJ1-2,TRBD1,NA,CASSLETGGAPTTRGYTF,TGTGCCAGCAGCTTAGAAACAGGGGGCGCCCCGACGACTAGGGGCTACACCTTC
TRBV11-2,TRBJ1-1,NA,NA,CASSLVSVRREGWNTEAFF,TGTGCCAGCAGCTTAGTGTCGGTGCGGAGGGAAGGTTGGAACACTGAAGCTTTCTTT
TRBV5-8,TRBJ1-5,TRBD1,NA,CASSSRDRDFQPQHF,TGTGCCAGCAGCTCGCGGGACAGAGATTTTCAGCCCCAGCATTTT
TRBV6-5,TRBJ2-7,TRBD2,NA,CASSYSQRDPYEQYF,TGTGCCAGCAGTTACTCCCAGCGGGACCCCTACGAGCAGTACTTC
TRBV6-5,TRBJ2-5,NA,NA,CASSKGVESMTQYF,TGTGCCAGCAGTAAAGGAGTGGAGTCCATGACCCAGTACTTC
TRBV30,TRBJ2-7,TRBD2,NA,CAWSVGGASGSYEQYF,TGTGCCTGGAGTGTAGGCGGGGCTAGCGGGAGTTACGAGCAGTACTTC
TRBV10-1,TRBJ2-7,TRBD2,NA,CASSELRELGEQYF,TGCGCCAGCAGTGAGTTGCGGGAGCTGGGGGAGCAGTACTTC
TRBV4-2,TRBJ1-3,NA,once,CASSQVVGGTGNTIYF,TGTGCCAGCAGCCAAGTAGTCGGGGGAACTGGAAACACCATATATTTT
TRBV10-3,TRBJ2-5,TRBD2,NA,CAISEWTSGRQETQYF,TGTGCCATCAGTGAGTGGACTAGCGGGAGGCAAGAGACCCAGTACTTC
TRBV6-1,TRBJ2-1,NA,once,CASSDKEASSSEQFF,TGTGCCAGCAGTGATAAGGAGGCTAGCTCTAGTGAGCAGTTCTTC
TRBV10-3,TRBJ2-5,TRBD1,once,CAISGGLGQLQETQYF,TGTGCCATCAGTGGGGGGCTGGGACAGCTCCAAGAGACCCAGTACTTC
TRBV19,TRBJ1-2,NA,NA,CASIHTPGALGYGYTF,TGTGCCAGTATTCACACCCCTGGGGCCCTCGGCTATGGCTACACCTTC
TRBV15,TRBJ1-2,TRBD1,few,CATSRNTGDGYTF,TGTGCCACCAGCAGAAACACAGGGGACGGCTACACCTTC
TRBV5-4,TRBJ1-1,NA,NA,CASSLNLGTTEAFF,TGTGCCAGCAGCTTAAACTTAGGGACAACTGAAGCTTTCTTT
TRBV10-3,TRBJ2-7,TRBD2,NA,CAIRDTSGRERQYF,TGTGCCATCAGGGATACTAGCGGGAGAGAACGGCAGTACTTC